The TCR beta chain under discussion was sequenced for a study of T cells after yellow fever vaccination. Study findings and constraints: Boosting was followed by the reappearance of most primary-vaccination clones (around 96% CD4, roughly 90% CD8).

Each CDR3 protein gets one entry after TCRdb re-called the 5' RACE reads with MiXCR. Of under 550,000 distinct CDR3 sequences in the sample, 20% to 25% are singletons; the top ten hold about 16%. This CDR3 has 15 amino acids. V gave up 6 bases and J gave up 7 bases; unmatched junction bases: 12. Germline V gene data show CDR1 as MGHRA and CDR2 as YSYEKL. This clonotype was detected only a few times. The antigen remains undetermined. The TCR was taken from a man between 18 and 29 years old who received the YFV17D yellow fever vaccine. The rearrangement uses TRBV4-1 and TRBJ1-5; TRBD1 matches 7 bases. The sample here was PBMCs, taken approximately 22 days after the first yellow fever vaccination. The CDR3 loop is CASSPAPAGGQPQHF. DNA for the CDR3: TGCGCCAGCAGTCCCGCCCCGGCAGGGGGACAGCCCCAGCATTTT.